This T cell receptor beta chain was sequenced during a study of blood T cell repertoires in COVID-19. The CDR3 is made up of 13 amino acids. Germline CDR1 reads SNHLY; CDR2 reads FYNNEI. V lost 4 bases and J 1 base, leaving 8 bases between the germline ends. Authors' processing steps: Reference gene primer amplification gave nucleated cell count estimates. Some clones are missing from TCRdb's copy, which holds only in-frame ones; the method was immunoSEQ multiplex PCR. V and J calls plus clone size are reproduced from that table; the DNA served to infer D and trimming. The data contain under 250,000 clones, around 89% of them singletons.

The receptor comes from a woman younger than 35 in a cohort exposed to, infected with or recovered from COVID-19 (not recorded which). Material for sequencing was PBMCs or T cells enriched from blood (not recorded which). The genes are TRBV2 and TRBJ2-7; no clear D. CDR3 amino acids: CASSVGQSYEQYF. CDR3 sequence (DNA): TGTGCCAGCAGTGTCGGTCAATCCTACGAGCAGTACTTC.